Given below is one TCR beta chain in context. Its specificity is not known. There are 18 residues in the CDR3. V lost 1 base and J 0 bases, leaving 18 bases between the germline ends. Germline V gene lookup returns CDR1 SGHTA and CDR2 FQGNSA. This record belongs to a study of T cell responses to AZD1222 COVID-19 vaccine. Study in general: The study pooled second doses at about 4 or about 12 weeks.

Sequenced by immunoSEQ multiplex PCR; TCRdb stores in-frame clones only, minus some. The repertoire holds more than 85,000 clones, approximately 87% seen once, with about 3.3% in the top ten. The study, taken as a whole, reports: There were mostly white British donors and more females than males, and clonal diversity was possibly underestimated.

The input for sequencing was peripheral blood, taken on day 0 of AZD1222 vaccination. This TCR derives from an adult in good health. The chain carries TRBV7-2 and TRBJ1-2; D call uncertain. The CDR3 sequence: CASSLVPPDRYANYGYTF. The CDR3 nucleotides are TGTGCCAGCAGCTTAGTCCCCCCAGACCGATACGCTAACTATGGCTACACCTTC.